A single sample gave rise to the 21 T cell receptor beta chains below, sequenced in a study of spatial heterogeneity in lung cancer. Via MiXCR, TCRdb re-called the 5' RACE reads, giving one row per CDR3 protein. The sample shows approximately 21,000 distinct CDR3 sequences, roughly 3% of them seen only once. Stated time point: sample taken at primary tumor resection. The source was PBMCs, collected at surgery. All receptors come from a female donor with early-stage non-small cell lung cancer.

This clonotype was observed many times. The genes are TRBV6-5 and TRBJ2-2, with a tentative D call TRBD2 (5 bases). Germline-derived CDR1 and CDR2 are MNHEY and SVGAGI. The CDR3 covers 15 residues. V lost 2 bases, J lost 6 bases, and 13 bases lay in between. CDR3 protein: CASSYEGVGSGELFF. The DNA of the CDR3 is TGTGCCAGCAGTTACGAGGGTGTAGGGTCCGGGGAGCTGTTTTTT.

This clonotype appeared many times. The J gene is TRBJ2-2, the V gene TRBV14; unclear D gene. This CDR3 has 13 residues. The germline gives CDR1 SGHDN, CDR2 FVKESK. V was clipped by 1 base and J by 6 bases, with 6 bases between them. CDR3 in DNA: TGTGCCAGCAGCCAAGTTGGATCCGGGGAGCTGTTTTTT. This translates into CASSQVGSGELFF.

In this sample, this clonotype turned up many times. The CDR3 sequence is CASSLLEGGIGHEQFF. CDR3 in DNA: TGCGCCAGCAGCCTCCTTGAAGGGGGGATCGGCCATGAGCAGTTCTTC. The chain couples TRBV4-1 to TRBJ2-1; D may match TRBD1 or TRBD2 (6 bases each). CDR3 size: 16 residues. From germline, CDR1 is MGHRA and CDR2 YSYEKL. V was pared by 4 bases and J by 8 bases, with 21 bases between.

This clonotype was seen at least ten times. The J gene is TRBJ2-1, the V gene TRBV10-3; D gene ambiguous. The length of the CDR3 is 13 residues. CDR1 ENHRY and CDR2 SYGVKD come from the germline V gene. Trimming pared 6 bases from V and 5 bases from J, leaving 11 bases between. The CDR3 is CAIRNDIDNEQFF. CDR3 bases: TGTGCCATCAGGAACGACATTGACAATGAGCAGTTCTTC.

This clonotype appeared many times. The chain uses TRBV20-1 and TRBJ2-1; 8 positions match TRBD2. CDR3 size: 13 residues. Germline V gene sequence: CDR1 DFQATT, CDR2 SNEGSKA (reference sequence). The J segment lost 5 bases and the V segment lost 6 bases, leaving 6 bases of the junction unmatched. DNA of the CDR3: TGCAGTGCGCAGAGCGGGGGACACAATGAGCAGTTCTTC. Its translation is CSAQSGGHNEQFF.

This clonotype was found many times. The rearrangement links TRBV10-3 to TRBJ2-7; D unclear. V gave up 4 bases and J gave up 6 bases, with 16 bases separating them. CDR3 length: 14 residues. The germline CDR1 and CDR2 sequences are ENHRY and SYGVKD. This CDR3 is CAISGPTSVVEQYF. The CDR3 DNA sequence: TGTGCCATCAGTGGACCTACCTCGGTCGTCGAGCAGTACTTC.

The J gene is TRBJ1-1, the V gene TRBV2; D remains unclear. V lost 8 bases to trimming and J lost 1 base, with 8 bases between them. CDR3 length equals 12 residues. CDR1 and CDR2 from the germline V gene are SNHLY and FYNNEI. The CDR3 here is CASQGSNTEAFF. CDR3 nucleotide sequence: TGTGCCAGCCAAGGATCGAACACTGAAGCTTTCTTT. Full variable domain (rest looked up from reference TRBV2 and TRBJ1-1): EPEVTQTPSHQVTQMGQEVILRCVPISNHLYFYWYRQILGQKVEFLVSFYNNEISEKSEIFDDQFSVERPDGSNFTLKIRSTKLEDSAMYFCASQGSNTEAFFGQGTRLTVV.

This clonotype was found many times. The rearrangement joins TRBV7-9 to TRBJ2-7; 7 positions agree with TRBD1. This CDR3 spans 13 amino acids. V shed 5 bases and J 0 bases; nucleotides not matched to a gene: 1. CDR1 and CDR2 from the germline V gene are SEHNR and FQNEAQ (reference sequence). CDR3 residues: CASSRDSSYEQYF. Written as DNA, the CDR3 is TGTGCCAGCAGCAGGGACAGCTCCTACGAGCAGTACTTC.

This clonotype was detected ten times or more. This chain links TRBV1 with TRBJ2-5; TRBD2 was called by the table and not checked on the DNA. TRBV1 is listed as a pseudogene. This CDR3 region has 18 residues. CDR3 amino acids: CTSSQGGLAEPPQETQYF. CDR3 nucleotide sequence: TGCACCAGCAGCCAAGGAGGACTAGCGGAACCTCCCCAAGAGACCCAGTACTTC.

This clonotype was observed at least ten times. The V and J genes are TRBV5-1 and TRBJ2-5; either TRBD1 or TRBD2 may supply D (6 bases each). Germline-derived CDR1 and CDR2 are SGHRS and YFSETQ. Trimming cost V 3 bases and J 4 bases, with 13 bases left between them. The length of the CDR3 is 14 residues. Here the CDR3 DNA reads TGCGCCAGCAGCTGGGGGCGGGATTCAGAGACCCAGTACTTC. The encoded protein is CASSWGRDSETQYF.

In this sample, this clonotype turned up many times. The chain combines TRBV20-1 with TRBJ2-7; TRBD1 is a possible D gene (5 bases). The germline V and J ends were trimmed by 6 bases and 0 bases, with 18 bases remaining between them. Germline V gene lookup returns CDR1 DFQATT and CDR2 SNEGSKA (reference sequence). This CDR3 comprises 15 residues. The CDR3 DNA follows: TGCAGTGCAAGCCTTGGGGCCCCCGACTCCTACGAGCAGTACTTC. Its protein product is CSASLGAPDSYEQYF.

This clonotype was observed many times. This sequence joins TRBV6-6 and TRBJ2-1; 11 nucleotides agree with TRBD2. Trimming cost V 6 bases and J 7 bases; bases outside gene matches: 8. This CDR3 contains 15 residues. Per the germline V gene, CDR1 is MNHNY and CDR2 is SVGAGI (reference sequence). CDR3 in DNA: TGTGCCAGCAGCCCCACTAGCGGGAGCTGGAATGAGCAGTTCTTC. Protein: CASSPTSGSWNEQFF.

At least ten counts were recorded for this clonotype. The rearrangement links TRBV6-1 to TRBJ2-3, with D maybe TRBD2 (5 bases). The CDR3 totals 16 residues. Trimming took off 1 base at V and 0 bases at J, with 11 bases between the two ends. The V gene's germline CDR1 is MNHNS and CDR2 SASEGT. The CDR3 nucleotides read TGTGCCAGCAGTGAAGGGACTGGCCGTAGCACAGATACGCAGTATTTT. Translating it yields CASSEGTGRSTDTQYF.

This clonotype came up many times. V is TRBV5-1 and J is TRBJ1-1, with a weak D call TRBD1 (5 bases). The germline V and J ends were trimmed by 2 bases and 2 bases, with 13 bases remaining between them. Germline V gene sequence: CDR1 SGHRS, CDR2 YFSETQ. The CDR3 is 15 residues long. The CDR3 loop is CASSLTPGPNTEAFF. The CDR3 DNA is TGCGCCAGCAGCTTAACCCCGGGGCCTAACACTGAAGCTTTCTTT.

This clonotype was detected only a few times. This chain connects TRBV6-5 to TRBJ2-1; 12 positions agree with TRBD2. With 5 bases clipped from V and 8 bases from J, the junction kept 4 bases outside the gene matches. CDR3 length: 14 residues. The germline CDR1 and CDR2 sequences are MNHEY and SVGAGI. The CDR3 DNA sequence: TGTGCCAGCAGTCGACTAGCGGGAGAGGATGAGCAGTTCTTC. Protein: CASSRLAGEDEQFF.

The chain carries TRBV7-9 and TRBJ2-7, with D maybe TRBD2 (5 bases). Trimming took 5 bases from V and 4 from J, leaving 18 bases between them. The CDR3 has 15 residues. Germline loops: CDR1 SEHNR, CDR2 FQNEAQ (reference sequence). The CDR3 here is CASSRTVGVSYEQYF. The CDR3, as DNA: TGTGCCAGCAGCCGGACGGTCGGGGTGTCTTACGAGCAGTACTTC. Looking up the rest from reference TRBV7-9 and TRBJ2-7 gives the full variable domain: DTGVSQNPRHKITKRGQNVTFRCDPISEHNRLYWYRQTLGQGPEFLTYFQNEAQLEKSRLLSDRFSAERPKGSFSTLEIQRTEQGDSAMYLCASSRTVGVSYEQYFGPGTRLTVT.

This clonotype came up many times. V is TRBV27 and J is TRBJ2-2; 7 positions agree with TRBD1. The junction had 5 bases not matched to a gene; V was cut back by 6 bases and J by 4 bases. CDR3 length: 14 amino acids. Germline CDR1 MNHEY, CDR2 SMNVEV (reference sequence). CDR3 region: CASSPGQSTGELFF. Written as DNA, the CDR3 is TGTGCCAGCAGCCCGGGACAGAGCACCGGGGAGCTGTTTTTT.

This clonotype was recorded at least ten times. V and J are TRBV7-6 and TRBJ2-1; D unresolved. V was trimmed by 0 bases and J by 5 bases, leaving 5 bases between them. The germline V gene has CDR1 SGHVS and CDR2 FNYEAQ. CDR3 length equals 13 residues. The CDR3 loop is CASSLALNNEQFF. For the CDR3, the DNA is TGTGCCAGCAGCTTAGCGCTAAACAATGAGCAGTTCTTC.

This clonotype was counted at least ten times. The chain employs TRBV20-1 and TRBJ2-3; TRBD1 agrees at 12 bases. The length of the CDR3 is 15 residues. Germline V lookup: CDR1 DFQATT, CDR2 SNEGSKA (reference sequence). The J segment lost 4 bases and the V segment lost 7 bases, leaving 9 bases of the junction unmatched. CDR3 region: CSGIPGTGGSDTQYF. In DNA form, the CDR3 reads TGCAGTGGTATACCCGGGACAGGGGGCTCAGATACGCAGTATTTT.

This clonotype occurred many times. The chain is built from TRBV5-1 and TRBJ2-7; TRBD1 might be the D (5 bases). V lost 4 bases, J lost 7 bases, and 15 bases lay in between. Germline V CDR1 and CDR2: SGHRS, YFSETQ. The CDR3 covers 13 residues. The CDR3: CASSRDSLGEQYF. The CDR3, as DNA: TGCGCCAGCAGCCGAGACAGCCTGGGGGAGCAGTACTTC.

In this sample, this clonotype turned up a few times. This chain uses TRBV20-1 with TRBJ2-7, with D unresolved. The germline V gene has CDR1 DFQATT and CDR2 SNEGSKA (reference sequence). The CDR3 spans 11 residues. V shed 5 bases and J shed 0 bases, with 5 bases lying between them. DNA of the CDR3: TGCAGTGCTGTTGTCTCCTACGAGCAGTACTTC. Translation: CSAVVSYEQYF.